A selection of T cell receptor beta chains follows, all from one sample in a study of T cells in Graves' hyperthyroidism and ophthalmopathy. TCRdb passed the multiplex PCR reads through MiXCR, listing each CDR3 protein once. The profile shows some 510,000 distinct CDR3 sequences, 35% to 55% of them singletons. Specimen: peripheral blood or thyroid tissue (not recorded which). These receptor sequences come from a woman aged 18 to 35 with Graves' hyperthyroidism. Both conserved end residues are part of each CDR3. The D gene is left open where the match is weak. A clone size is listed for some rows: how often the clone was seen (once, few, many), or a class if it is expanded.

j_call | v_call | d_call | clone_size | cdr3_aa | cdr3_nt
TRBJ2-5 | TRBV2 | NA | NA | CASSERVSETQYF | TGTGCCAGCAGTGAACGTGTCTCAGAGACCCAGTACTTC
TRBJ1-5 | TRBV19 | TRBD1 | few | CAGSDRVNQPQHF | TGTGCCGGATCCGACAGGGTCAATCAGCCCCAGCATTTT
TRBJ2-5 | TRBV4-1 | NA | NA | CASSQGPGDETQYF | TGCGCCAGCAGCCAGGGCCCGGGGGATGAGACCCAGTACTTC
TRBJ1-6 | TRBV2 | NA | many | CASKLDVNSPLHF | TGTGCCAGCAAGCTAGACGTAAATTCACCCCTCCACTTT
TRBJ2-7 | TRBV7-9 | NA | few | CASSLVDRYEQYF | TGTGCCAGCAGCTTAGTAGACAGATACGAGCAGTACTTC
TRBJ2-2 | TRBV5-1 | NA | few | CASSWGQPNTGELFF | TGCGCCAGCAGCTGGGGACAACCGAACACCGGGGAGCTGTTTTTT
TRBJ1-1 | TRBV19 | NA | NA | CASRDRSNTEAFF | TGTGCCAGCCGAGACAGGTCGAACACTGAAGCTTTCTTT
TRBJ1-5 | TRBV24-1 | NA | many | CATSGRGYNQPQHF | TGTGCCACCAGTGGTAGGGGTTACAATCAGCCCCAGCATTTT
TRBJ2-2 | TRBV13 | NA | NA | CASSLGPGHLLNTGELFF | TGTGCCAGCAGCTTAGGCCCCGGACACTTGTTGAACACCGGGGAGCTGTTTTTT
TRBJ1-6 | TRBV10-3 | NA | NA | CASSYSPGHGNSPLHF | TGTGCCAGCAGTTACTCACCGGGGCATGGAAATTCACCCCTCCACTTT
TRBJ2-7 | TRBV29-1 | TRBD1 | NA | CSTTGQGTYEQYF | TGCAGCACTACGGGACAGGGAACCTACGAGCAGTACTTC
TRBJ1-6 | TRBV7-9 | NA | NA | CASSQVAPRVLPIALHF | TGTGCCAGCAGCCAAGTCGCACCGAGGGTTCTCCCTATTGCCCTCCACTTT
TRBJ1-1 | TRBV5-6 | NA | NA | CASSPIPRQDEAFF | TGCGCCAGCAGCCCGATCCCCCGACAAGATGAAGCTTTCTTT
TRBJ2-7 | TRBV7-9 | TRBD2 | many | CASSRGGSYEQYF | TGTGCCAGCTCCCGGGGCGGGAGCTACGAGCAGTACTTC
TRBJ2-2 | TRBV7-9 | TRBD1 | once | CASSPRDRGLFF | TGTGCCAGCAGCCCACGGGACAGGGGGCTGTTTTTT